This T cell receptor beta chain was found in a study of cytomegalovirus exposure and HLA in healthy donors. Sequencing was performed with immunoSEQ multiplex PCR; in TCRdb, only in-frame clones are kept and a portion is missing. The repertoire holds approximately 200,000 clones, with approximately 80% as singletons. The clonotype comes from a man between 18 and 29 years old in good health and CMV-seropositive. The sample was PBMCs.

The CDR3 DNA follows: TGTGCCAGCAGTTTCCAGGCTAATGGTGGCTACACCTTC. Amino acid sequence: CASSFQANGGYTF. V and J are TRBV27 and TRBJ1-2; D is ambiguous. The germline V and J ends were trimmed by 3 bases and 7 bases, with 12 bases remaining between them. This CDR3 comprises 13 residues. Germline V gene lookup returns CDR1 MNHEY and CDR2 SMNVEV (reference sequence).